This T cell receptor beta chain was retrieved from a study of shared clonotypes between healthy human individuals. Findings of the study overall: Naive subsets typically showed greater estimated richness than memory subsets. Sequencing depth was expected to affect clonotype sharing among donors.

Remarks on this clone: The antigen is not known. The same CDR3 arises from other DNA sequences in this sample as well.

Using 200 ng DNA, about 30,000 T cell genomes, the sorted-subset replicate PCRs were run. Assay used: immunoSEQ multiplex PCR; TCRdb lists only in-frame clones, some missing. In the table there are over 1.5 million clones, approximately 98% of which are singletons. Sequencing was done on a sample of naive CD4+ T cells sorted from blood. The sample's subset: CD45RA+ positively selected. The TCR sequence derives from a man aged 25 to 40 in good health.

This chain's CDR3 is CASSLDRNNEQFF. CDR3 sequence (DNA): TGTGCCAGCAGCTTAGACAGAAACAATGAGCAGTTCTTC. This chain joins TRBV5-4 and TRBJ2-1; possibly TRBD1 for D (5 bases). Germline assignment: CDR1 SGHNT and CDR2 YYREEE (reference sequence). V was shortened by 2 bases and J by 5 bases, with 8 bases between the two germline ends. The length of the CDR3 is 13 residues.